Listed here is a single TCR beta chain. What it binds is unknown. The data are from a study of T cells after yellow fever vaccination. Turning to the study itself: The authors prepared low-cell-number fractions using SMART-Seq v4 Ultra Low Input. Findings and limits, study-wide: Weaker, the secondary response peaked sooner, at day 5 versus 15.

The ends lost 3 bases at V and 5 bases at J; junction bases unmatched: 6. This CDR3 spans 14 amino acids. The germline V gene has CDR1 MDHEN and CDR2 SYDVKM. Via MiXCR, TCRdb re-called the 5' RACE reads, giving one row per CDR3 protein. The sample consists of about 370,000 distinct CDR3 sequences, around 10% of them appearing once. The chain combines TRBV28 with TRBJ2-5; 7 positions agree with TRBD1. The sequence was collected from a man in his late teens or twenties who received the YFV17D yellow fever vaccine. Sequencing was performed on PBMCs, taken on the day of the first yellow fever vaccination. This chain's CDR3 is CASSFAGGLETQYF. The CDR3 DNA reads as TGTGCCAGCAGTTTCGCAGGGGGTTTGGAGACCCAGTACTTC.